These 15 T cell receptor beta chains originate from one sample sequenced in a study of cytomegalovirus exposure and HLA in healthy donors. Amplification used 60 Vbeta primers and 13 Jbeta primers. The method was immunoSEQ multiplex PCR; TCRdb's version includes in-frame clones alone and lacks a portion of them. The table records 140,000 to 150,000 clones, 60% to 80% of them present only once. The sample was PBMCs. These receptors were obtained from a woman between 25 and 40 years old in good health and CMV-seronegative.

The genes are TRBV27 and TRBJ1-1; D gene uncertain. Per the germline V gene, CDR1 is MNHEY and CDR2 is SMNVEV (reference sequence). CDR3 length equals 13 residues. V lost 0 bases and J lost 7, with 9 bases in between. CDR3 sequence: CASSLSLGGEAFF. In DNA form, the CDR3 reads TGTGCCAGCAGTTTATCGTTGGGAGGTGAAGCTTTCTTT.

The chain recombines TRBV7-6 with TRBJ1-1; D remains unclear. This CDR3 spans 13 amino acids. The V and J ends lost 4 bases and 0 bases respectively, with 6 bases between them. Germline CDR1 reads SGHVS; CDR2 reads FNYEAQ. CDR3 loop: CASSSTMNTEAFF. Here the CDR3 DNA reads TGTGCCAGCAGCTCGACAATGAACACTGAAGCTTTCTTT.

The rearrangement uses TRBV27 and TRBJ1-1; 10 nucleotides align to TRBD1. Germline-derived CDR1 and CDR2 are MNHEY and SMNVEV (reference sequence). The trim removed 6 bases at V and 1 base at J, leaving 5 bases unmatched. The CDR3 length is 15 residues. The CDR3, as DNA: TGTGCCAGCAGGTCCCGGACAGGGGGGAACACTGAAGCTTTCTTT. Protein: CASRSRTGGNTEAFF.

The CDR3 is CASSTTGPGNTIYF. The CDR3, as DNA: TGTGCCAGCAGCACCACAGGGCCAGGAAACACCATATATTTT. This chain links TRBV9 with TRBJ1-3, with a weak D call TRBD1 (6 bases). CDR1 is SGDLS and CDR2 is YYNGEE in the germline V gene. The CDR3 is 14 amino acids. V was trimmed by 4 bases and J by 4 bases, leaving 12 bases between them.

The chain carries TRBV4-3 and TRBJ1-1, with D maybe TRBD1 (6 bases). Germline V gives CDR1 LGHNA, CDR2 YSLEER. The CDR3 length is 13 residues. V lost 7 bases and J lost 4, with 13 bases in between. CDR3 coding DNA: TGCGCCAGCAAAAACAGGGTTGGCACTGAAGCTTTCTTT. Translating it yields CASKNRVGTEAFF.

This clone was recorded only once. The chain joins TRBV28 to TRBJ1-4; 10 nucleotides line up with TRBD1. The CDR3 extends over 16 amino acids. J gave up 7 bases and V 8 bases, and 13 bases lay outside the gene matches. In germline, CDR1 is MDHEN, CDR2 SYDVKM. CDR3 loop: CASAEPPGQGFEKLFF. CDR3 in DNA: TGTGCCAGCGCAGAACCGCCGGGACAGGGGTTTGAAAAACTGTTTTTT.

This chain connects TRBV6-6 to TRBJ1-1, with D perhaps matching TRBD1 (6 bases). Trimming cost V 7 bases and J 4 bases, with 10 bases left between them. CDR1 MNHNY and CDR2 SVGAGI come from the germline V gene (reference sequence). The CDR3 loop spans 12 amino acids. CDR3 in amino acids: CASTTGSTEAFF. In DNA, the CDR3 is TGTGCCAGCACCACAGGGAGCACTGAAGCTTTCTTT.

The chain uses TRBV19 and TRBJ1-5, with a possible D match to TRBD1 (6 bases). The CDR3 has 17 residues. Germline CDR1 is LNHDA and CDR2 is SQIVND (reference sequence). V was pared by 5 bases and J by 0 bases, with 17 bases between. The CDR3 region has the DNA TGTGCCAGTAGTTTTTCGCTGACAGGTTATAGCAATCAGCCCCAGCATTTT. This gives the protein CASSFSLTGYSNQPQHF.

The CDR3 reads CASSWDTYYGYTF. The CDR3 region has the DNA TGTGCCAGCAGCTGGGACACCTACTATGGCTACACCTTC. The V gene is TRBV5-6, the J gene TRBJ1-2; D is possibly TRBD1 (6 bases). Per germline, CDR1 SGHDT and CDR2 YYEEEE. The CDR3 contains 13 residues. The V end lost 3 bases, the J end lost 3 bases, and 9 bases lay between the germline ends.

The J gene is TRBJ2-1, the V gene TRBV5-1, with 7 bases fitting TRBD1. The V segment lost 4 bases and the J segment 1 base; nucleotides outside the gene matches: 5. Germline V gene sequence: CDR1 SGHRS, CDR2 YFSETQ. The CDR3 is 15 amino acids. CDR3 region: CASSTRQGSYNEQFF. The CDR3 nucleotides read TGCGCCAGCAGCACCCGACAGGGTTCCTACAATGAGCAGTTCTTC. The variable domain in full, completed from reference TRBV5-1 and TRBJ2-1, reads KAGVTQTPRYLIKTRGQQVTLSCSPISGHRSVSWYQQTPGQGLQFLFEYFSETQRNKGNFPGRFSGRQFSNSRSEMNVSTLELGDSALYLCASSTRQGSYNEQFFGPGTRLTVL.

In nucleotides, the CDR3 is TGTGCCAGCAGTTTATCACGCGTCCGAGGGATGAACACTGAAGCTTTCTTT. Protein sequence: CASSLSRVRGMNTEAFF. The V call is TRBV27, the J call TRBJ1-1; D is undetermined. The CDR3 contains 17 residues. Per the germline V gene, CDR1 is MNHEY and CDR2 is SMNVEV (reference sequence). With 0 bases removed from V and 0 bases from J, the gap between germline ends came to 14 bases.

This sequence joins TRBV11-2 and TRBJ1-2; 9 bases align to TRBD1. Germline loops: CDR1 SGHAT, CDR2 FQNNGV. CDR3 length: 14 amino acids. Trimming cost V 1 base and J 3 bases; bases outside gene matches: 0. The CDR3 reads CASSLGTGDYGYTF. The CDR3 nucleotides are TGTGCCAGCAGCTTAGGGACAGGGGACTATGGCTACACCTTC.

To note about this clone: The sample contains more than one DNA sequence encoding this CDR3. V usage is TRBV5-1 and J usage is TRBJ2-7; D unresolved. V was shortened by 4 bases and J by 3 bases, with 8 bases between the two germline ends. In germline, CDR1 is SGHRS, CDR2 YFSETQ. This CDR3 is 12 amino acids long. Here the CDR3 reads CASSPTGYEQYF. The CDR3 bases are TGCGCCAGCAGCCCGACGGGCTACGAGCAGTACTTC.

This clone was observed once. V and J are TRBV6-4 and TRBJ2-3; 9 positions agree with TRBD1. The V and J ends lost 5 bases and 4 bases, in that order; junction bases with no gene match: 10. The CDR3 consists of 16 residues. Germline V gene sequence: CDR1 MRHNA, CDR2 SNTAGT. The CDR3 reads CASSREQGARADTQYF. CDR3 coding DNA: TGTGCCAGCAGTAGGGAACAGGGGGCGCGGGCAGATACGCAGTATTTT.

CDR3 sequence reads: CASSGRPTGYYGYTF. The CDR3 DNA reads as TGTGCCAGCAGTGGCCGGCCTACCGGGTACTATGGCTACACCTTC. The rearrangement joins TRBV2 to TRBJ1-2, with unresolved D. The CDR3 runs 15 residues. Looked up from germline, CDR1 is SNHLY and CDR2 is FYNNEI. V was trimmed by 4 bases and J by 3 bases, leaving 15 bases between them.